A selection of T cell receptor beta chains follows, all from one sample in a study of radiation and T cells in renal cell carcinoma. Clones were read by immunoSEQ multiplex PCR, and TCRdb kept only the in-frame ones, dropping some. The sample has 30,000 to 40,000 clones; 65% to 85% are singletons. Sequenced here: blood, sampled from a patient whose treatment included radiotherapy and nephrectomy. All receptors come from a man aged 60 to 75 with renal cell carcinoma. Each CDR3 is given with its conserved first and last residue. Each record gives: clone size, J gene, V gene, CDR3 length, D gene, CDR3 protein. D genes are given only for firm matches. Part of the rows lack a size; the others show once, few, many or a class for expanded clones.

abundance: -; j_gene: TRBJ1-2; v_gene: TRBV20-1; len: 11; d_gene: TRBD1; CDR3aa: CSVAGGSGYTF
abundance: -; j_gene: TRBJ2-1; v_gene: TRBV9; len: 12; d_gene: -; CDR3aa: CASSVGLNEQFF
abundance: -; j_gene: TRBJ1-6; v_gene: TRBV18; len: 15; d_gene: -; CDR3aa: CASSPQGNLNSPLHF
abundance: -; j_gene: TRBJ2-5; v_gene: TRBV7-8; len: 18; d_gene: TRBD1; CDR3aa: CASSLDRDRQSQQETQYF
abundance: few; j_gene: TRBJ2-7; v_gene: TRBV5-1; len: 15; d_gene: -; CDR3aa: CASSVTGTAPYEQYF
abundance: -; j_gene: TRBJ1-5; v_gene: TRBV5-6; len: 14; d_gene: -; CDR3aa: CASSFGVYDQPQHF
abundance: -; j_gene: TRBJ2-7; v_gene: TRBV7-2; len: 16; d_gene: -; CDR3aa: CASSLAARPPFYEQYF
abundance: -; j_gene: TRBJ1-6; v_gene: TRBV10-3; len: 14; d_gene: TRBD1; CDR3aa: CAISQGDSGSPLHF
abundance: -; j_gene: TRBJ2-3; v_gene: TRBV19; len: 16; d_gene: -; CDR3aa: CASSTPTGGLVDTQYF
abundance: -; j_gene: TRBJ2-1; v_gene: TRBV5-1; len: 15; d_gene: TRBD2; CDR3aa: CASSPREGSYNEQFF
abundance: -; j_gene: TRBJ2-3; v_gene: TRBV7-2; len: 16; d_gene: -; CDR3aa: CASSLDRVGGADTQYF
abundance: -; j_gene: TRBJ2-2; v_gene: TRBV4-3; len: 17; d_gene: TRBD2; CDR3aa: CASSQSSGRWRTGELFF
abundance: -; j_gene: TRBJ2-5; v_gene: TRBV4-1; len: 17; d_gene: -; CDR3aa: CASSRPGGSSVTETQYF
abundance: -; j_gene: TRBJ2-2; v_gene: TRBV19; len: 16; d_gene: -; CDR3aa: CASSNNQRLVIGELFF
abundance: -; j_gene: TRBJ2-3; v_gene: TRBV4-1; len: 16; d_gene: -; CDR3aa: CASSQAPGTSSDTQYF
abundance: -; j_gene: TRBJ2-5; v_gene: TRBV27; len: 14; d_gene: TRBD2; CDR3aa: CASSSRLAPVPQYF
abundance: -; j_gene: TRBJ2-7; v_gene: TRBV9; len: 16; d_gene: -; CDR3aa: CASSVGGLATVYEQYF
abundance: -; j_gene: TRBJ2-3; v_gene: TRBV12-1; len: 16; d_gene: -; CDR3aa: CASSFVRGNSTDTQYF
abundance: -; j_gene: TRBJ2-7; v_gene: TRBV19; len: 14; d_gene: TRBD1; CDR3aa: CASSIRDRDNEQYF
abundance: -; j_gene: TRBJ2-1; v_gene: TRBV19; len: 16; d_gene: -; CDR3aa: CASSMARSGRGSEQFF
abundance: -; j_gene: TRBJ2-7; v_gene: TRBV7-2; len: 17; d_gene: TRBD2; CDR3aa: CASSFAPGLYIPGEQYF
abundance: once; j_gene: TRBJ1-6; v_gene: TRBV7-9; len: 16; d_gene: TRBD1; CDR3aa: CASSLGSGQGNSPLHF
abundance: medium-sized; j_gene: TRBJ1-4; v_gene: TRBV14; len: 21; d_gene: -; CDR3aa: CASSQDLKEWFVGSGDEKLFF
abundance: -; j_gene: TRBJ1-3; v_gene: TRBV5-8; len: 19; d_gene: TRBD1; CDR3aa: CASSLVGPSRDRAGNTIYF
abundance: -; j_gene: TRBJ1-6; v_gene: TRBV2; len: 14; d_gene: TRBD1; CDR3aa: CASRTGASNSPLHF
abundance: -; j_gene: TRBJ2-7; v_gene: TRBV25-1; len: 16; d_gene: TRBD2; CDR3aa: CASSEYTSGNLYEQYF
abundance: -; j_gene: TRBJ2-7; v_gene: TRBV6-5; len: 14; d_gene: -; CDR3aa: CASSLTRLSYEQYF
abundance: -; j_gene: TRBJ1-1; v_gene: TRBV6-6; len: 13; d_gene: -; CDR3aa: CAIMGQQNTEAFF
abundance: -; j_gene: TRBJ2-3; v_gene: TRBV5-4; len: 13; d_gene: -; CDR3aa: CASSRGVTDTQYF
abundance: -; j_gene: TRBJ1-4; v_gene: TRBV30; len: 17; d_gene: -; CDR3aa: CAWSLDPRYATNEKLFF
abundance: -; j_gene: TRBJ1-1; v_gene: TRBV5-1; len: 15; d_gene: TRBD1; CDR3aa: CASSFEGRGRTEAFF
abundance: -; j_gene: TRBJ1-1; v_gene: TRBV7-9; len: 12; d_gene: -; CDR3aa: CASSPPLRGAFF
abundance: -; j_gene: TRBJ2-2; v_gene: TRBV6-5; len: 15; d_gene: TRBD2; CDR3aa: CASSFSGVNTGELFF
abundance: few; j_gene: TRBJ2-5; v_gene: TRBV9; len: 15; d_gene: TRBD2; CDR3aa: CASSVELAGVETQYF
abundance: few; j_gene: TRBJ1-2; v_gene: TRBV5-1; len: 18; d_gene: TRBD1; CDR3aa: CASSYTSTGEANNYGYTF
abundance: -; j_gene: TRBJ2-7; v_gene: TRBV5-1; len: 12; d_gene: TRBD1; CDR3aa: CASRGQNYEQYF
abundance: -; j_gene: TRBJ2-1; v_gene: TRBV5-5; len: 15; d_gene: -; CDR3aa: CASSLFGVGDNEQFF